The 18 T cell receptor beta chains presented below share a single source sample, sequenced in a study of blood T cell repertoires in COVID-19. Libraries were prepared by immunoSEQ multiplex PCR; TCRdb keeps only in-frame clonotypes and omits some of them. The sample consists of about 240,000 clones, about nine tenths of them appearing once. Sequencing was performed on peripheral blood. These receptors originate from a man in his 60s who had recovered from COVID-19.

The chain couples TRBV3-1 (or the pseudogene TRBV3-2) to TRBJ2-3, with TRBD1 matching 7 bases. V trimming: 1 base; J trimming: 2 bases; junction bases outside the gene matches: 9. Germline loops: CDR1 LGHDT, CDR2 YNNKEL (reference sequence). The CDR3 extends over 17 amino acids. The CDR3 nucleotides are TGTGCCAGCAGCCAAGCAACAGGGGTTTACTCCACAGATACGCAGTATTTT. Translated: CASSQATGVYSTDTQYF.

The chain links TRBV6-5 to TRBJ2-2; D call uncertain. The CDR3 has 14 amino acids. Germline V lookup: CDR1 MNHEY, CDR2 SVGAGI. The V gene lost 7 bases and the J gene lost 1 base, with 10 bases spanning the gap. CDR3 bases: TGTGCCAGCACCCAGCGCTGGAACACCGGGGAGCTGTTTTTT. This translates into CASTQRWNTGELFF.

In this sample, this clone turned up a few times. This chain joins TRBV19 and TRBJ1-1, with 9 bases identical to TRBD1. This CDR3 comprises 16 residues. Trimming removed 6 bases from V and 0 bases from J; junction bases left unmatched: 8. The V gene's germline CDR1 is LNHDA and CDR2 SQIVND (reference sequence). The CDR3 nucleotides read TGTGCCAGTAGGGTCTCAGGGACAGGGATGAACACTGAAGCTTTCTTT. It specifies CASRVSGTGMNTEAFF.

The J gene is TRBJ2-7, the V gene TRBV18; maybe TRBD1 (6 bases). The CDR3 length is 14 residues. CDR1 and CDR2 (germline): KGHSH, LQKENI. Trimming left V 2 bases short and J 7 bases short, with 15 bases between. The CDR3 sequence: CASSPGTPRREQYF. CDR3 sequence (DNA): TGTGCCAGCTCACCAGGGACACCCAGGCGGGAGCAGTACTTC.

This chain links TRBV2 with TRBJ2-5, with TRBD2 matching over 13 bases. CDR3 length: 15 residues. Losses at the gene ends were 6 bases for V and 5 bases for J; bases not matched to a gene: 6. Germline-derived CDR1 and CDR2 are SNHLY and FYNNEI. The CDR3 DNA sequence: TGTGCCAGCAGAAGACTAGCGGGGGGTGCGGAGACCCAGTACTTC. This encodes CASRRLAGGAETQYF.

The rearrangement links TRBV11-2 to TRBJ2-5, with 7 bases identical to TRBD2. Germline V CDR1 and CDR2: SGHAT, FQNNGV. V was pared by 5 bases and J by 5 bases, with 11 bases of the junction left unmatched. The CDR3 runs 15 residues. The DNA of the CDR3 is TGTGCCAGCAGCGTGGGGGGGGGAACCCGGGAGACCCAGTACTTC. Encoded protein: CASSVGGGTRETQYF.

Written as DNA, the CDR3 is TGTGCCAGTAGTATAGCCACCTCGGGGGGGCTCGGAAACACCATATATTTT. Translation: CASSIATSGGLGNTIYF. V and J are TRBV19 and TRBJ1-3; TRBD1 is a possible D gene (6 bases). The germline gives CDR1 LNHDA, CDR2 SQIVND (reference sequence). This CDR3 has 17 residues. V was shortened by 1 base and J by 4 bases, with 17 bases between the two germline ends.

The chain joins TRBV24-1 to TRBJ1-3; 7 nucleotides agree with TRBD1. The CDR3 spans 15 residues. The germline gives CDR1 KGHDR, CDR2 SFDVKD. V shed 3 bases, J shed 6 bases, and the junction held 7 bases outside the gene matches. The CDR3 nucleotides are TGTGCCACCAGTGATCCAAAGGGGGCGGAAAACACCATATATTTT. Its protein product is CATSDPKGAENTIYF.

The CDR3 nucleotides are TGTGCCAGCAGCTTGATTCTGACACAGTTCACAGATACGCAGTATTTT. Translation: CASSLILTQFTDTQYF. The genes are TRBV5-4 and TRBJ2-3; D is unresolved. Deletions cut 1 base from V and 2 bases from J, with 14 bases between. CDR3 length: 16 amino acids. The germline gives CDR1 SGHNT, CDR2 YYREEE (reference sequence).

The rearrangement links TRBV6-5 to TRBJ1-6; perhaps TRBD1 as D (5 bases). CDR3 length: 15 amino acids. CDR1 is MNHEY and CDR2 is SVGAGI in the germline V gene. V lost 6 bases, J lost 6 bases, and 15 bases lay in between. CDR3 nucleotides: TGTGCCAGCAGGCCCCAGGGAAGTCTTAATTCACCCCTCCACTTT. Protein sequence: CASRPQGSLNSPLHF.

The chain uses TRBV19 and TRBJ2-7; tentative D call: TRBD1 (6 bases). This CDR3 region has 16 residues. Per the germline V gene, CDR1 is LNHDA and CDR2 is SQIVND (reference sequence). V lost 5 bases and J 6 bases, leaving 23 bases between the germline ends. The CDR3 sequence: CASSAENRESIGEQYF. CDR3 nucleotides: TGTGCCAGTAGTGCCGAAAACAGGGAGTCTATAGGCGAGCAGTACTTC.

The V and J genes are TRBV6-4 and TRBJ1-6, with TRBD1 matching over 7 bases. The CDR3 is 20 residues long. CDR1 and CDR2 (germline): MRHNA, SNTAGT. J gave up 0 bases and V 3 bases, and 14 bases lay outside the gene matches. CDR3 region: CASSEPHGETGSSYNSPLHF. In nucleotides, the CDR3 is TGTGCCAGCAGTGAGCCCCATGGAGAGACAGGGAGCTCCTATAATTCACCCCTCCACTTT.

The CDR3 here is CASSPGQRQVYGYTF. In nucleotides, the CDR3 is TGTGCCAGCAGCCCAGGACAGCGTCAAGTCTATGGCTACACCTTC. The V call is TRBV6-5, the J call TRBJ1-2; D might be TRBD1 (6 bases). Germline CDR1 reads MNHEY; CDR2 reads SVGAGI. V lost 6 bases to trimming and J lost 4 bases, with 18 bases between them. The CDR3 spans 15 residues.

V and J are TRBV30 and TRBJ2-3; 7 nucleotides agree with TRBD1. V gave up 7 bases and J gave up 3 bases; unmatched junction bases: 7. Per germline, CDR1 GTSNPN and CDR2 SVGIG (reference sequence). The CDR3 has 13 residues. CDR3 amino acids: CASQGEVTDTQYF. CDR3 DNA: TGTGCCTCTCAGGGGGAAGTAACAGATACGCAGTATTTT.

This chain uses TRBV18 with TRBJ1-4; 12 bases agree with TRBD1. The germline CDR1 and CDR2 sequences are KGHSH and LQKENI. The CDR3 runs 16 residues. V lost 4 bases to trimming and J lost 5 bases; unmatched junction nucleotides: 5. CDR3 region: CASSRGTGGPNEKLFF. DNA of the CDR3: TGTGCCAGCTCACGCGGGACAGGGGGCCCCAATGAAAAACTGTTTTTT.

The rearrangement joins TRBV10-3 to TRBJ2-5, with TRBD2 as a possible D gene (7 bases). V lost 3 bases and J lost 4, with 9 bases in between. This CDR3 is built from 13 residues. The germline gives CDR1 ENHRY, CDR2 SYGVKD. The CDR3: CAISDGGRETQYF. CDR3 coding DNA: TGTGCCATCAGTGACGGGGGGCGAGAGACCCAGTACTTC.

The rearrangement links TRBV7-9 to TRBJ1-2; no clear D. V lost 4 bases and J lost 6, with 18 bases in between. The germline V gene encodes CDR1 SEHNR and CDR2 FQNEAQ (reference sequence). The CDR3 consists of 15 residues. The chain's CDR3 is CASSSISRGSDGYTF. CDR3 DNA sequence: TGTGCCAGCAGCTCTATTAGCCGGGGATCCGATGGCTACACCTTC.

This chain connects TRBV18 to TRBJ2-7; 7 bases are a match to TRBD2. J was trimmed by 4 bases and V by 3 bases; bases with no gene match: 12. The CDR3 totals 16 residues. The germline gives CDR1 KGHSH, CDR2 LQKENI. CDR3 region: CASSPEGRGSGYEQYV. The CDR3 bases are TGTGCCAGCTCACCTGAGGGGCGGGGGTCAGGGTACGAGCAGTACGTC.